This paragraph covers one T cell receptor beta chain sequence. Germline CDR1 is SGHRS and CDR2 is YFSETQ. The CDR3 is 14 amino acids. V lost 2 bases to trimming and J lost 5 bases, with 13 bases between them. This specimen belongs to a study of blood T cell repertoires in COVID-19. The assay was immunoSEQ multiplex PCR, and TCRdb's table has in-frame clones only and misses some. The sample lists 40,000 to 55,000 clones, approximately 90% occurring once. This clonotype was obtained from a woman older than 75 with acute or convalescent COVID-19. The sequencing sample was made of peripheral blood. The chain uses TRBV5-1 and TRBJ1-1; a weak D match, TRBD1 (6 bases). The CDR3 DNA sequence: TGCGCCAGCAGCTTCACGGGGGGCCGAACTGAAGCTTTCTTT. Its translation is CASSFTGGRTEAFF.